This T cell receptor beta chain was documented in a study of molecular identifiers for immune sequencing clone quantification. CDR1 is SGHTA, CDR2 FQGTGA, per germline. The CDR3 loop spans 15 amino acids. V lost 1 base, J lost 0 bases, and 8 bases lay in between. TCRdb re-called the PCR reads through MiXCR, storing one row per CDR3 protein. This table has nearly 650,000 distinct CDR3 sequences, about 25% appearing once. The study, taken as a whole, reports: Among effectors, clones above 20 RNA copies held over 99% of molecules; among naive cells, under 1%.

In its sample, this clonotype was seen many times. The target antigen is unknown. The sample consisted of naive CD8+ T cells from blood, with Jurkat cell RNA spiked in. Subset meaning: FACS-sorted CD8+CD4-CCR7+CD45RA+ naive T cells. This clonotype originated in a human donor in good health. Some libraries in this study had Jurkat cell RNA spiked in. This rearrangement joins TRBV7-3 to TRBJ2-3; weak D call: TRBD2 (5 bases). The CDR3 sequence: CASSLIGGSTDTQYF. The CDR3 coding sequence is TGTGCCAGCAGCTTAATCGGCGGGAGCACAGATACGCAGTATTTT.